This T cell receptor beta chain derives from a study of cytomegalovirus exposure and HLA in healthy donors. Looking at the study overall: HLA-typed donors were the source of about 90 million unique TCRs held in an early data release. Overall study findings and caveats: Reportedly, TCR beta sequences accurately predicted HLA-A and HLA-B alleles in most subjects. As a later analysis showed, a missense DCLRE1C variant was linked to trimming of TCR beta V- and J-genes. A later look showed TCR association rates differing by HLA locus, highest for DRB1 and lowest for HLA-C.

The PCR used 60 Vbeta and 13 Jbeta primers. Repertoires were generated with immunoSEQ multiplex PCR, while TCRdb's copy carries only in-frame clones and drops some. This table holds about 160,000 clones, approximately 80% found once. With regard to this clone: Its target is not known.

Sequencing was carried out using PBMCs. The sequence came from a man younger than 30 in good health and CMV-seropositive.

CDR3 nucleotides: TGTGCCAGCAGCTTAGCGGGACAGGGATTTTACGAGCAGTACTTC. Translating gives CASSLAGQGFYEQYF. The chain couples TRBV11-2 to TRBJ2-7; TRBD1 matches 9 bases. CDR1 SGHAT and CDR2 FQNNGV come from the germline V gene. The CDR3 extends over 15 amino acids. With 1 base clipped from V and 4 bases from J, the junction kept 5 bases outside the gene matches.